What follows are 8 T cell receptor beta chains derived from one specimen sequenced in a study of T cells in Graves' hyperthyroidism and ophthalmopathy. There were TCR beta CDR3 regions amplified from RNA transcripts. An initial round of RT-PCR targeting the TCR CDR3 relied on the HTBI primer set. Each CDR3 protein gets one entry after TCRdb re-called the multiplex PCR reads with MiXCR. The sample consists of hundreds of thousands of distinct CDR3 sequences, more than 30% of them appearing once. The sequenced sample was blood. The receptors here all came from a young man with Graves' hyperthyroidism.

This clonotype has a handful of counts. This chain links TRBV9 with TRBJ2-2, with D perhaps given as TRBD1 or TRBD2 (6 bases each). V lost 4 bases, J lost 4 bases, and 17 bases lay in between. CDR1 is SGDLS and CDR2 is YYNGEE in the germline V gene. The CDR3 loop spans 16 amino acids. CDR3 sequence reads: CASSSGASVGTGELFF. CDR3 DNA sequence: TGTGCCAGCAGCTCAGGGGCTAGCGTGGGCACCGGGGAGCTGTTTTTT.

A note on this clonotype: The germline gene is not matched at one end of the junction; a read error may be the cause. The chain links TRBV4-1 to TRBJ2-5, with 7 positions matching TRBD1. The CDR3 spans 13 residues. CDR1 MGHRA and CDR2 YSYEKL come from the germline V gene. CDR3: CASSLWDSPTLHF. The CDR3, as DNA: TGCGCCAGCAGCCTCTGGGACAGTCCAACATTACACTTC.

The chain uses TRBV7-9 and TRBJ2-7; D might be TRBD1 or TRBD2, each matching 5 bases. The CDR3 spans 14 residues. The V gene lost 6 bases and the J gene lost 3 bases, with 15 bases spanning the gap. CDR1 is SEHNR, CDR2 FQNEAQ, per germline (reference sequence). CDR3 bases: TGTGCCAGCAGTGCTATCTGGGGGAGCTACGAGCAGTACTTC. It translates to CASSAIWGSYEQYF.

This sequence joins TRBV7-3 and TRBJ2-1; the D gene is possibly TRBD2 (6 bases). In germline, CDR1 is SGHTA, CDR2 FQGTGA. The CDR3 is made up of 14 amino acids. Trimming pared 3 bases from V and 2 bases from J, leaving 8 bases between. The CDR3 bases are TGTGCCAGCAGCTTTGGCGGGACCTACAATGAGCAGTTCTTC. Its protein is CASSFGGTYNEQFF.

This clonotype was seen at least ten times. The chain joins TRBV2 to TRBJ2-5; D is possibly TRBD1 (6 bases). Trimming left V 5 bases short and J 5 bases short, with 18 bases between. This CDR3 region has 15 residues. Germline values: CDR1 SNHLY, CDR2 FYNNEI. CDR3 protein: CASSLRGGVEETQYF. As DNA, the CDR3 is TGTGCCAGCAGTCTCAGAGGGGGAGTCGAGGAGACCCAGTACTTC.

This clonotype was found many times. J is TRBJ2-7 and V is TRBV24-1, with TRBD1 identical over 10 bases. V was clipped by 2 bases and J by 4 bases; unmatched bases: 7. CDR3 length: 16 residues. Per the germline V gene, CDR1 is KGHDR and CDR2 is SFDVKD. The CDR3 nucleotides read TGTGCCACCAGTGATTCGGGGACAGGGGCTGATTACGAGCAGTACTTC. Translation: CATSDSGTGADYEQYF.

V and J are TRBV19 and TRBJ1-5, with D uncertain. CDR1 is LNHDA and CDR2 is SQIVND in the germline V gene (reference sequence). The CDR3 has 15 amino acids. With 2 bases removed from V and 4 bases from J, the gap between germline ends came to 12 bases. The CDR3 DNA reads TGTGCCAGTAGTATAAGGGCAGCCCCAAATCAGCCCCAGCATTTT. It specifies CASSIRAAPNQPQHF.

This rearrangement joins TRBV29-1 to TRBJ1-2; a weak D match, TRBD1 (6 bases). This CDR3 has 12 amino acids. The germline gives CDR1 SQVTM, CDR2 ANQGSEA. V lost 7 bases to trimming and J lost 0 bases, with 9 bases between them. The CDR3 nucleotides are TGCAGCGCCGGGACAACTAACTATGGCTACACCTTC. Protein: CSAGTTNYGYTF.